The 16 T cell receptor beta chains in this list originate from one sample, sequenced in a study of blood T cell repertoires in COVID-19 (dated by TCRdb to 2018 to 2020). The library came from the immunoSEQ multiplex PCR assay. TCRdb holds this immuneACCESS table with in-frame rearrangements only. Some clones are missing; in checked studies, unresolved V genes explain under half, and the rest has no known cause. The sample table lists around 250,000 clones, 85% of them with a count of one. In total, the top ten clones hold roughly 5.3% of the sample. Input material: peripheral blood. Source of these receptors: a man aged 45-60 years with active or convalescent COVID-19.

This sequence joins TRBV18 and TRBJ1-1; 8 bases map to TRBD1. The CDR3 totals 18 residues. Germline V gives CDR1 KGHSH, CDR2 LQKENI. V lost 1 base to trimming and J lost 1 base; unmatched junction nucleotides: 11. The CDR3 protein is CASSPQAGGAVGNTEAFF. CDR3 nucleotide sequence: TGTGCCAGCTCACCACAGGCAGGGGGCGCGGTGGGGAACACTGAAGCTTTCTTT. Variable domain in full (rest from reference TRBV18 and TRBJ1-1): NAGVMQNPRHLVRRRGQEARLRCSPMKGHSHVYWYRQLPEEGLKFMVYLQKENIIDESGMPKERFSAEFPKEGPSILRIQQVVRGDSAAYFCASSPQAGGAVGNTEAFFGQGTRLTVV.

V is TRBV2 and J is TRBJ2-2; D gene unclear. V was pared by 10 bases and J by 5 bases, with 11 bases between. Germline CDR1 reads SNHLY; CDR2 reads FYNNEI. The CDR3 is 12 amino acids. CDR3 protein: CATRLVTGELFF. Written as DNA, the CDR3 is TGTGCCACCCGTCTAGTAACCGGGGAGCTGTTTTTT.

V is TRBV7-9 and J is TRBJ2-3; D unclear. V was pared by 1 base and J by 4 bases, with 12 bases between. This CDR3 contains 15 residues. Per germline, CDR1 SEHNR and CDR2 FQNEAQ (reference sequence). CDR3 DNA sequence: TGTGCCAGCAGCTTAGATCGACGGCAGGCAGATACGCAGTATTTT. Amino acids: CASSLDRRQADTQYF.

The chain carries TRBV7-9 and TRBJ1-1, with a weak D call TRBD1 (6 bases). V was pared by 5 bases and J by 1 base, with 20 bases between. The CDR3 sequence is 17 residues long. The germline gives CDR1 SEHNR, CDR2 FQNEAQ (reference sequence). This CDR3 reads CASSRIPIQGRNTEAFF. The CDR3 DNA follows: TGTGCCAGCAGCCGGATCCCGATACAGGGTAGGAACACTGAAGCTTTCTTT.

This clone was recorded at least ten times. The chain has TRBV2 and TRBJ1-2; tentatively, D is TRBD1 (5 bases). This CDR3 is built from 14 residues. Trimming took off 3 bases at V and 0 bases at J, with 8 bases between the two ends. Per germline, CDR1 SNHLY and CDR2 FYNNEI. CDR3 loop: CASSEQGSNYGYTF. CDR3 DNA: TGTGCCAGCAGTGAGCAGGGTTCTAACTATGGCTACACCTTC.

The chain uses TRBV9 and TRBJ1-1; D unclear. Trimming shortened V by 3 bases and J by 7 bases, and 19 bases separated the two germline ends. The V gene's germline CDR1 is SGDLS and CDR2 YYNGEE. The CDR3 length is 15 residues. The CDR3 is CASSAVSGRPSEAFF. DNA of the CDR3: TGTGCCAGCAGCGCGGTCAGCGGCCGACCGAGTGAAGCTTTCTTT.

The chain joins TRBV7-9 to TRBJ1-2; D might be TRBD1 (5 bases). Germline loops: CDR1 SEHNR, CDR2 FQNEAQ (reference sequence). The V gene lost 3 bases and the J gene lost 7 bases, with 6 bases spanning the gap. CDR3 length: 11 amino acids. CDR3: CASSLGLGYTF. The DNA for the CDR3 is TGTGCCAGCAGCTTGGGGCTTGGCTACACCTTC.

This clone appeared once. The genes are TRBV6-2 or TRBV6-3 and TRBJ1-6; 7 bases map to TRBD1. Germline CDR1 and CDR2: MNHEY and SVGEGT. With 4 bases clipped from V and 13 bases from J, the junction kept 7 bases outside the gene matches. The CDR3 sequence is 13 residues long. This chain's CDR3 is CASSFRQGWPLHF. The CDR3 region has the DNA TGTGCCAGCAGTTTCAGACAGGGCTGGCCCCTCCACTTT.

This chain uses TRBV4-2 with TRBJ1-1; D may be TRBD1 (5 bases). CDR1 and CDR2 (germline): LGHNA, YNFKEQ. V lost 3 bases and J 3 bases, leaving 17 bases between the germline ends. The CDR3 is 16 amino acids. The CDR3 region is CASSQVRGDWDTEAFF. The CDR3 DNA follows: TGTGCCAGCAGCCAGGTCCGGGGGGACTGGGACACTGAAGCTTTCTTT.

This sequence joins TRBV29-1 and TRBJ1-2, with D possibly being TRBD1 (5 bases). This CDR3 comprises 16 residues. Trimming cost V 3 bases and J 0 bases, with 17 bases left between them. CDR1 and CDR2 from the germline V gene are SQVTM and ANQGSEA. The DNA of the CDR3 is TGCAGCGTTGAGAGGAAAGGGGCCGTTACTAACTATGGCTACACCTTC. Translation gives CSVERKGAVTNYGYTF.

V is TRBV5-1 and J is TRBJ2-2; D unclear. The CDR3 is made up of 11 amino acids. V lost 5 bases to trimming and J lost 7 bases, with 6 bases between them. CDR1 is SGHRS, CDR2 YFSETQ, per germline. CDR3 DNA sequence: TGCGCCAGCAGAACTGACGGGGAGCTGTTTTTT. It yields the protein CASRTDGELFF. Combining the CDR3 with reference TRBV5-1 and TRBJ2-2 gives the whole variable domain KAGVTQTPRYLIKTRGQQVTLSCSPISGHRSVSWYQQTPGQGLQFLFEYFSETQRNKGNFPGRFSGRQFSNSRSEMNVSTLELGDSALYLCASRTDGELFFGEGSRLTVL.

The rearrangement links TRBV28 to TRBJ1-2; no definite D call. The V end was cut by 5 bases, the J end by 4 bases, with 11 bases between. Germline values: CDR1 MDHEN, CDR2 SYDVKM. The CDR3 is 13 amino acids. This CDR3 is CASSTGKSYGYTF. The CDR3, as DNA: TGTGCCAGCAGTACCGGGAAATCCTATGGCTACACCTTC.

This chain connects TRBV24-1 to TRBJ2-1; maybe TRBD1 (6 bases). V dropped 5 bases and J dropped 6 bases, with 10 bases sitting between them. Germline CDR1 is KGHDR and CDR2 is SFDVKD. The CDR3 is 13 residues long. This chain's CDR3 is CATSGPQGNEQFF. The CDR3 DNA is TGTGCCACCAGTGGGCCACAGGGCAATGAGCAGTTCTTC.

The chain couples TRBV4-2 to TRBJ2-2; TRBD2 agrees at 9 bases. With V trimmed by 1 base and J by 1 base, 4 bases remained unmatched. The CDR3 runs to 17 residues. Germline-derived CDR1 and CDR2 are LGHNA and YNFKEQ. The CDR3 region is CASSQGGAGGNTGELFF. CDR3 DNA sequence: TGTGCCAGCAGCCAAGGGGGAGCGGGAGGGAACACCGGGGAGCTGTTTTTT.

This chain uses TRBV9 with TRBJ1-1; 7 bases match TRBD1. CDR3 length: 14 residues. CDR1 and CDR2 (germline): SGDLS, YYNGEE. With 4 bases clipped from V and 0 bases from J, the junction kept 3 bases outside the gene matches. DNA for the CDR3: TGTGCCAGCAGCAACGGACAGGTGAACACTGAAGCTTTCTTT. Its translation: CASSNGQVNTEAFF.

This clone was counted a single time. This chain joins TRBV5-1 and TRBJ2-1, with 11 bases identical to TRBD2. V lost 6 bases to trimming and J lost 8 bases; unmatched junction nucleotides: 7. This CDR3 is 14 amino acids long. From germline, CDR1 is SGHRS and CDR2 YFSETQ. The CDR3 is CASKELAGAHEQFF. CDR3 DNA: TGCGCCAGCAAAGAACTAGCGGGAGCTCATGAGCAGTTCTTC.